These 31 T cell receptor beta chains were all obtained from the same sample, sequenced in a study of cytomegalovirus exposure and HLA in healthy donors. The PCR contained 60 Vbeta and 13 Jbeta primers. This table comes from immunoSEQ multiplex PCR, and its TCRdb copy is limited to in-frame clones, with some not included. Of roughly 48,000 clones listed, over 60% are singletons. Sequenced: PBMCs. These receptors were obtained from a woman aged 25-40 years in good health and CMV-seronegative.

The chain links TRBV28 to TRBJ2-1; D is perhaps TRBD1 (6 bases). V lost 7 bases, J lost 4 bases, and 17 bases lay in between. The CDR3 has 15 residues. Germline CDR1 MDHEN, CDR2 SYDVKM. The CDR3 nucleotides read TGTGCCAGCATTGGGTCAAGGGACAAATACAATGAGCAGTTCTTC. It codes for CASIGSRDKYNEQFF. Variable domain in full (rest from reference TRBV28 and TRBJ2-1): DVKVTQSSRYLVKRTGEKVFLECVQDMDHENMFWYRQDPGLGLRLIYFSYDVKMKEKGDIPEGYSVSREKKERFSLILESASTNQTSMYLCASIGSRDKYNEQFFGPGTRLTVL.

This clone was seen a few times. This rearrangement joins TRBV30 to TRBJ1-2; 8 bases line up with TRBD1. This CDR3 contains 14 residues. Germline CDR1 is GTSNPN and CDR2 is SVGIG (reference sequence). V dropped 0 bases and J dropped 2; count of bases not matched to a gene: 2. CDR3 nucleotide sequence: TGTGCCTGGAGTGTATGGACAGGGAACTATGGCTACACCTTC. It codes for CAWSVWTGNYGYTF.

This chain links TRBV13 with TRBJ2-3; D is ambiguous. CDR1 is PRHDT, CDR2 FYEKMQ, per germline (reference sequence). The CDR3 has 14 residues. V lost 0 bases, J lost 2 bases, and 6 bases lay in between. The chain's CDR3 is CASSLGTLTDTQYF. CDR3 DNA sequence: TGTGCCAGCAGCTTAGGGACACTCACAGATACGCAGTATTTT.

The chain carries TRBV6-1 and TRBJ1-5, with D possibly TRBD1 on 5 matching bases. Trimming took 5 bases from V and 0 from J, leaving 11 bases between them. The germline CDR1 and CDR2 sequences are MNHNS and SASEGT. The CDR3 covers 15 residues. As DNA, the CDR3 is TGTGCCAGCAGTTTCGATACAGGTAGCAATCAGCCCCAGCATTTT. Translating it yields CASSFDTGSNQPQHF.

The V and J genes are TRBV4-2 and TRBJ2-2; D is uncertain. CDR3 length equals 16 residues. The V end lost 6 bases, the J end lost 0 bases, and 14 bases lay between the germline ends. CDR1 is LGHNA and CDR2 is YNFKEQ in the germline V gene. In DNA form, the CDR3 reads TGTGCCAGCAGTCAAACCAGGTCCTCGAACACCGGGGAGCTGTTTTTT. This sequence encodes CASSQTRSSNTGELFF.

This rearrangement joins TRBV23-1 to TRBJ1-2; D call uncertain. TRBV23-1 carries the ORF label, with uncertain function. V was clipped by 8 bases and J by 4 bases, with 17 bases between them. CDR3 length: 14 amino acids. In nucleotides, the CDR3 is TGCGCCAGCTTACGAATACACCCCTCCTATGGCTACACCTTC. As protein: CASLRIHPSYGYTF.

The chain joins TRBV6-1 to TRBJ1-1, with no clear D. CDR1 is MNHNS, CDR2 SASEGT, per germline. The CDR3 has 13 amino acids. Trimming removed 3 bases from V and 6 bases from J, with 11 bases in between. This chain's CDR3 is CASSDMIDSEAFF. The CDR3 DNA reads TGTGCCAGCAGTGACATGATAGACTCTGAAGCTTTCTTT.

This clone was seen a single time. This rearrangement joins TRBV11-3 to TRBJ2-2; a weak D match, TRBD1 (5 bases). CDR3 length equals 15 residues. Germline V CDR1 and CDR2: SGHNT, YENEEA. With 2 bases removed from V and 4 bases from J, the gap between germline ends came to 11 bases. Written as DNA, the CDR3 is TGTGCCAGCAGCTTATCCGGACACCCCACCGGGGAGCTGTTTTTT. It encodes CASSLSGHPTGELFF.

The chain uses TRBV4-1 and TRBJ1-5; tentative D call: TRBD1 (5 bases). CDR1 is MGHRA, CDR2 YSYEKL, per germline. The CDR3 loop spans 13 amino acids. With 0 bases removed from V and 7 bases from J, the gap between germline ends came to 7 bases. Written as DNA, the CDR3 is TGCGCCAGCAGCCAAGACTGGGGCCAGCCCCAGCATTTT. Translating it yields CASSQDWGQPQHF.

The chain employs TRBV18 and TRBJ2-1; D is uncertain. Trimming stripped 0 bases from V and 7 bases from J, with 7 bases between. Germline V gene data show CDR1 as KGHSH and CDR2 as LQKENI. CDR3 length: 13 amino acids. The CDR3 protein is CASSPPHGNEQFF. The CDR3 DNA reads TGTGCCAGCTCACCACCGCACGGGAATGAGCAGTTCTTC. The variable domain in full, completed from reference TRBV18 and TRBJ2-1, reads NAGVMQNPRHLVRRRGQEARLRCSPMKGHSHVYWYRQLPEEGLKFMVYLQKENIIDESGMPKERFSAEFPKEGPSILRIQQVVRGDSAAYFCASSPPHGNEQFFGPGTRLTVL.

The rearrangement uses TRBV6-5 and TRBJ1-2, with a possible D match to TRBD1 (6 bases). The germline V gene has CDR1 MNHEY and CDR2 SVGAGI. V was clipped by 4 bases and J by 3 bases, with 15 bases between them. The CDR3 sequence is 15 residues long. CDR3 region: CASSSAGVLDYGYTF. The CDR3 DNA reads TGTGCCAGCAGTTCCGCAGGGGTTTTGGACTATGGCTACACCTTC.

This clone was seen more than once but under ten times. The genes are TRBV29-1 and TRBJ2-2; D is possibly TRBD2 (6 bases). Germline V CDR1 and CDR2: SQVTM, ANQGSEA. This CDR3 region has 14 residues. V was cut by 3 bases and J by 6 bases, with 14 bases left in between. For the CDR3, the DNA is TGCAGCGTTGAGGAGGGAGGAGGGGCCGGGGAGCTGTTTTTT. It encodes CSVEEGGGAGELFF.

This chain joins TRBV6-6 and TRBJ2-1; D unclear. Trimming took 5 bases from V and 4 from J, leaving 9 bases between them. CDR1 MNHNY and CDR2 SVGAGI come from the germline V gene (reference sequence). The CDR3 runs to 13 residues. The CDR3 bases are TGTGCCAGCAGTCTACGGGTTTACAATGAGCAGTTCTTC. Protein sequence: CASSLRVYNEQFF.

The rearrangement links TRBV14 to TRBJ2-5; D is possibly TRBD1 (6 bases). The CDR3 is 21 residues long. V gave up 0 bases and J gave up 2 bases, with 28 bases separating them. The germline V gene has CDR1 SGHDN and CDR2 FVKESK. CDR3 amino acids: CASSQDWAGVFTFLGQETQYF. CDR3 bases: TGTGCCAGCAGCCAAGATTGGGCAGGGGTCTTTACGTTTCTAGGACAAGAGACCCAGTACTTC.

The rearrangement links TRBV5-1 to TRBJ2-5; D gene uncertain. V was trimmed by 3 bases and J by 5 bases, leaving 11 bases between them. This CDR3 has 13 residues. The germline CDR1 and CDR2 sequences are SGHRS and YFSETQ. The CDR3 reads CASSYPSRETQYF. In nucleotides, the CDR3 is TGCGCCAGCAGCTACCCCTCACGGGAGACCCAGTACTTC.

The genes are TRBV30 and TRBJ2-7, with D unresolved. This CDR3 region has 14 residues. Germline V gene lookup returns CDR1 GTSNPN and CDR2 SVGIG (reference sequence). The germline V and J ends were trimmed by 0 bases and 0 bases, with 9 bases remaining between them. The CDR3 region is CAWSVYPGSYEQYF. The CDR3 nucleotides are TGTGCCTGGAGTGTCTACCCGGGCTCCTACGAGCAGTACTTC.

This clone was seen only a few times. The chain couples TRBV19 to TRBJ1-4; D remains unclear. With 7 bases removed from V and 7 bases from J, the gap between germline ends came to 10 bases. From germline, CDR1 is LNHDA and CDR2 SQIVND (reference sequence). The CDR3 runs 12 residues. The CDR3 DNA follows: TGTGCCAGTATTTCCGAGAGTGAAAAACTGTTTTTT. The encoded protein is CASISESEKLFF.

This clone has just a few counts. V is TRBV4-2 and J is TRBJ2-7; a possible D gene is TRBD1 (6 bases). The V gene's germline CDR1 is LGHNA and CDR2 YNFKEQ. CDR3 length: 15 amino acids. The V end lost 3 bases, the J end lost 2 bases, and 14 bases lay between the germline ends. CDR3 DNA: TGTGCCAGCAGCCAGGCTGACAGGACGGCCTACGAGCAGTACTTC. Its protein product is CASSQADRTAYEQYF.

In DNA, the CDR3 is TGCGCCAGCAGCGTGACAGGGGACATTGAGACCCAGTACTTC. It codes for CASSVTGDIETQYF. The chain combines TRBV5-1 with TRBJ2-5; the match to TRBD1 covers 8 bases. This CDR3 has 14 residues. CDR1 and CDR2 from the germline V gene are SGHRS and YFSETQ. V was pared by 4 bases and J by 5 bases, with 7 bases of the junction left unmatched. The full variable domain, in which reference TRBV5-1 and TRBJ2-5 provide the parts outside the CDR3, is KAGVTQTPRYLIKTRGQQVTLSCSPISGHRSVSWYQQTPGQGLQFLFEYFSETQRNKGNFPGRFSGRQFSNSRSEMNVSTLELGDSALYLCASSVTGDIETQYFGPGTRLLVL.

This chain joins TRBV30 and TRBJ2-4; 7 bases map to TRBD2. In germline, CDR1 is GTSNPN, CDR2 SVGIG (reference sequence). CDR3 size: 15 residues. The J segment lost 10 bases and the V segment lost 0 bases, leaving 12 bases of the junction unmatched. The CDR3 region has the DNA TGTGCCTGGAGTGTACGTCGGGCGATAGCGGGTATTCAGTACTTC. This codes for CAWSVRRAIAGIQYF.

There are a few counts of this clone. The chain employs TRBV18 and TRBJ2-6, with D hard to call. The CDR3 is 17 residues long. V was pared by 6 bases and J by 3 bases, with 18 bases between. The germline gives CDR1 KGHSH, CDR2 LQKENI. CDR3 sequence (DNA): TGTGCCAGCTCCTACTCACCGGCGGTTGGTGGGGCCAACGTCCTGACTTTC. It is translated as CASSYSPAVGGANVLTF.

V usage is TRBV7-7 and J usage is TRBJ2-1; the D is unclear. This CDR3 region has 16 residues. Between the trimmed V and J ends, which lost 1 base and 0 bases, there was a span of 10 bases. The germline V gene has CDR1 SSHAT and CDR2 FNYEAQ (reference sequence). For the CDR3, the DNA is TGTGCCAGCAGCTTAGTCGTCACCAGCTCCTACAATGAGCAGTTCTTC. Protein: CASSLVVTSSYNEQFF. Full variable domain (remainder filled in from reference TRBV7-7 and TRBJ2-1): GAGVSQSPRYKVTKRGQDVTLRCDPISSHATLYWYQQALGQGPEFLTYFNYEAQPDKSGLPSDRFSAERPEGSISTLTIQRTEQRDSAMYRCASSLVVTSSYNEQFFGPGTRLTVL.

The chain links TRBV29-1 to TRBJ2-7, with D tentatively TRBD2 (6 bases). V dropped 3 bases and J dropped 5 bases, with 11 bases sitting between them. CDR1 SQVTM and CDR2 ANQGSEA come from the germline V gene. CDR3 length: 12 amino acids. The CDR3 sequence: CSVEGGPDEQYF. The CDR3 DNA reads TGCAGCGTTGAGGGAGGCCCGGACGAGCAGTACTTC.

V is TRBV9 and J is TRBJ1-1; TRBD1 is a possible D gene (6 bases). V lost 3 bases to trimming and J lost 3 bases, with 18 bases between them. The CDR3 length is 16 residues. Germline loops: CDR1 SGDLS, CDR2 YYNGEE. CDR3 sequence: CASSGRTTGLDTEAFF. CDR3 nucleotide sequence: TGTGCCAGCAGCGGCCGTACGACAGGCTTGGACACTGAAGCTTTCTTT.

This sequence joins TRBV10-3 and TRBJ1-1; no clear D. The germline V gene has CDR1 ENHRY and CDR2 SYGVKD. V lost 0 bases and J 4 bases, leaving 12 bases between the germline ends. CDR3 length: 15 residues. CDR3 residues: CAISESGVGSTEAFF. Written as DNA, the CDR3 is TGTGCCATCAGTGAGTCAGGTGTGGGGAGCACTGAAGCTTTCTTT.

There are a few counts of this clone. The chain has TRBV7-2 and TRBJ2-7, with 9 bases aligning to TRBD2. Trimming took 1 base from V and 7 from J; bases not matched to a gene: 8. The CDR3 covers 15 residues. Per germline, CDR1 SGHTA and CDR2 FQGNSA. The CDR3 DNA follows: TGTGCCAGCAGCTTAGTTAGCGGGAGTTCACGGGAGCAGTACTTC. Translation: CASSLVSGSSREQYF.

The chain recombines TRBV30 with TRBJ2-7; tentative D call: TRBD2 (5 bases). V gave up 4 bases and J gave up 5 bases, with 9 bases separating them. From germline, CDR1 is GTSNPN and CDR2 SVGIG (reference sequence). CDR3 size: 11 residues. The CDR3: CAWKARDEQYF. The CDR3 region has the DNA TGTGCCTGGAAAGCGAGGGACGAGCAGTACTTC.

This rearrangement joins TRBV6-5 to TRBJ2-7, with 7 bases matching TRBD1. Germline CDR1 and CDR2: MNHEY and SVGAGI. The CDR3 has 14 residues. Trimming removed 0 bases from V and 3 bases from J; junction bases left unmatched: 2. CDR3 amino acids: CASSYSRQGYEQYF. In DNA, the CDR3 is TGTGCCAGCAGTTACTCGAGACAGGGCTACGAGCAGTACTTC.

The CDR3 loop is CASAGQHYGYTF. The CDR3 DNA reads TGTGCCAGCGCCGGACAGCACTATGGCTACACCTTC. The J gene is TRBJ1-2, the V gene TRBV27; TRBD1 is a possible D gene (6 bases). The CDR3 is made up of 12 amino acids. The germline CDR1 and CDR2 sequences are MNHEY and SMNVEV (reference sequence). V was shortened by 8 bases and J by 3 bases, with 10 bases between the two germline ends.

This clone was found a few times. The chain couples TRBV29-1 to TRBJ1-2; D is uncertain. The length of the CDR3 is 12 residues. Germline V gene data show CDR1 as SQVTM and CDR2 as ANQGSEA. The V end was cut by 0 bases, the J end by 5 bases, with 7 bases between. CDR3 sequence: CSVEDRLYGYTF. CDR3 DNA sequence: TGCAGCGTTGAAGATCGACTTTATGGCTACACCTTC.

CDR3 amino acids: CASSFRLAGVGEQYF. In DNA form, the CDR3 reads TGTGCCAGCAGTTTCCGACTAGCGGGAGTCGGGGAGCAGTACTTC. The chain links TRBV27 to TRBJ2-7; 12 bases align to TRBD2. Per the germline V gene, CDR1 is MNHEY and CDR2 is SMNVEV (reference sequence). V lost 3 bases to trimming and J lost 7 bases; unmatched junction nucleotides: 7. The CDR3 totals 15 residues.